This T cell receptor (beta chain) was identified during a study of shared clonotypes between healthy human individuals. Germline V lookup: CDR1 SGHTA, CDR2 FQGNSA. The CDR3 consists of 12 residues. Deletions cut 1 base from V and 4 bases from J, with 4 bases between. Splitting of each subset's genomic DNA was done evenly across several immunoSEQ plates. Clones were read by immunoSEQ multiplex PCR, and TCRdb kept only the in-frame ones, dropping some. The data hold about 1 million clones, with about 75% observed a single time. The material sequenced was memory CD4+ T cells sorted from blood. Subset denoted: CD45RA-negative fraction. This TCR was sampled from a man between 18 and 29 years old in good health. This chain connects TRBV7-2 to TRBJ1-2; D call uncertain. CDR3 nucleotide sequence: TGTGCCAGCAGCTTAGAGGCCTATGGCTACACCTTC. Residues: CASSLEAYGYTF.